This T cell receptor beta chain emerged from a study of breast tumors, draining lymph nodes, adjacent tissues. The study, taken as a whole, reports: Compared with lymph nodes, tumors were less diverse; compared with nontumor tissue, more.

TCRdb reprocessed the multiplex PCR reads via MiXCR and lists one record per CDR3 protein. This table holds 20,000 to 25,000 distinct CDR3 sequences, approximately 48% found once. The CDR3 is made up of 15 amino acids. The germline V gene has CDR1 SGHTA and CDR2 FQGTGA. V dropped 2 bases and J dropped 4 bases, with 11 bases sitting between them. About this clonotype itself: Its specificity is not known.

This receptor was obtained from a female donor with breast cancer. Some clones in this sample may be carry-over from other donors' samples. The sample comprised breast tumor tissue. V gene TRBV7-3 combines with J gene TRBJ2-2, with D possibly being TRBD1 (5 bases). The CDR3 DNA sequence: TGTGCCAGCAGCTTACTTCAGGGTTCCACCGGGGAGCTGTTTTTT. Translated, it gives CASSLLQGSTGELFF.